The sequence of this TCR beta chain was determined in a study of T cells in Graves' hyperthyroidism and ophthalmopathy. This clonotype was recorded many times. RNA transcripts gave rise to amplified TCR beta CDR3 regions. With the HTBI primer set, the TCR CDR3 went through a first round of RT-PCR. A single record per CDR3 protein comes from TCRdb applying MiXCR to the multiplex PCR reads. The sample records 300,000 to 450,000 distinct CDR3 sequences, about 13% being singletons. The V gene's germline CDR1 is SEHNR and CDR2 FQNEAQ (reference sequence). V lost 1 base and J lost 0; bases outside the gene matches: 5. There are 17 residues in the CDR3.

This TCR was sampled from a man aged 25-40 years with Graves' hyperthyroidism that later progressed to Graves' ophthalmopathy. The chain recombines TRBV7-9 with TRBJ1-5; 8 positions match TRBD1. The material sequenced was blood. The chain's CDR3 is CASSLGDRGSSNQPQHF. CDR3 nucleotide sequence: TGTGCCAGCAGCTTAGGAGACAGGGGATCTAGCAATCAGCCCCAGCATTTT.